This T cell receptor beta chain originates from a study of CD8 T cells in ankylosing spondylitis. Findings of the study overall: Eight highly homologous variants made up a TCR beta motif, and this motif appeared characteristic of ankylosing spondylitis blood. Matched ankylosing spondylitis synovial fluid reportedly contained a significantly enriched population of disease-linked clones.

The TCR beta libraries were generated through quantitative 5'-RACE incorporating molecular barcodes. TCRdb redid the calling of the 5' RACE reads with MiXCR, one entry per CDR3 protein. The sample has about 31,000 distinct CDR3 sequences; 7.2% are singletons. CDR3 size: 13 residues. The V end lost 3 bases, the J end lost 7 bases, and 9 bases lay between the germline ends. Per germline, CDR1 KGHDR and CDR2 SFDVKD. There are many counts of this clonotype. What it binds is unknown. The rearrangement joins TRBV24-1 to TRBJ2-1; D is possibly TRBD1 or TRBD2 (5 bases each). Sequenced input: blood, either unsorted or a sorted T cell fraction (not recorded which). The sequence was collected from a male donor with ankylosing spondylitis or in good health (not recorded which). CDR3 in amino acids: CATSDGTANEQFF. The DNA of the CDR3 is TGTGCCACCAGTGATGGGACCGCTAATGAGCAGTTCTTC.